Below, one T cell receptor beta chain is given with its context. Its target is not known. CDR3 length: 15 residues. V shed 7 bases, J shed 4 bases, and the junction held 12 bases outside the gene matches. CDR1 and CDR2 from the germline V gene are SQVTM and ANQGSEA. One entry per CDR3 protein, called by TCRdb with MiXCR from the 5' RACE reads. Seen here are around 770,000 distinct CDR3 sequences, 19% observed once, and the top ten hold 15% to 20%. This sample is part of a study of CD8 T cells in ankylosing spondylitis. The study's findings and limits: Typical of ankylosing spondylitis blood, it appeared, was a TCR beta motif of under 10 highly homologous variants. Peripheral blood held disease-linked clones only at relatively low frequency, and these were CD8+.

The sequence came from a male donor with ankylosing spondylitis. Sample: blood, either unsorted or a sorted T cell fraction (not recorded which). The J gene is TRBJ2-7, the V gene TRBV29-1, with 11 nucleotides matching TRBD2. The chain's CDR3 is CSAQRFLAGGYEQYF. Here the CDR3 DNA reads TGCAGCGCGCAGAGATTCCTAGCGGGAGGTTACGAGCAGTACTTC.